The 5 T cell receptor beta chains given below trace back to one sample, sequenced in a study of cytomegalovirus exposure and HLA in healthy donors. The method was immunoSEQ multiplex PCR; TCRdb's version includes in-frame clones alone and lacks a portion of them. Of about 54,000 clones detected, around 90% appear once; the ten largest clones hold around 8%. Sequences were obtained from PBMCs. Every receptor here comes from a woman aged 18-30 years in good health and CMV-seropositive.

The chain combines TRBV19 with TRBJ2-3, with 10 positions matching TRBD2. Germline V gene sequence: CDR1 LNHDA, CDR2 SQIVND (reference sequence). CDR3 length: 16 amino acids. V gave up 4 bases and J gave up 0 bases; unmatched junction bases: 4. CDR3 sequence: CASSKVSGGSTDTQYF. The CDR3 DNA reads as TGTGCCAGTAGTAAAGTTAGCGGGGGGAGCACAGATACGCAGTATTTT.

This clone has only a few counts. The rearrangement links TRBV2 to TRBJ1-2, with D tentatively TRBD1 (6 bases). CDR1 and CDR2 (germline): SNHLY, FYNNEI. Trimming took off 8 bases at V and 6 bases at J, with 10 bases between the two ends. CDR3 length: 11 amino acids. The CDR3, as DNA: TGTGCCAGCGGCCACAGGGATGGCTACACCTTC. As protein: CASGHRDGYTF.

The rearrangement links TRBV29-1 to TRBJ1-6; 7 nucleotides agree with TRBD1. With 0 bases clipped from V and 5 bases from J, the junction kept 1 base outside the gene matches. This CDR3 region has 14 residues. CDR1 is SQVTM and CDR2 is ANQGSEA in the germline V gene. The CDR3 sequence: CSVEEQGNNSPLHF. The CDR3 DNA reads TGCAGCGTTGAAGAACAGGGGAATAATTCACCCCTCCACTTT.

In regard to this clone: Other nucleotide sequences from this sample produce the same CDR3. The chain uses TRBV7-2 and TRBJ1-6; 7 positions match TRBD1. Germline CDR1 and CDR2: SGHTA and FQGNSA. The CDR3 spans 14 residues. V lost 3 bases, J lost 7 bases, and 3 bases stayed unmatched. CDR3 sequence reads: CASSLTGTNSPLHF. The CDR3 DNA is TGTGCCAGCAGCTTGACAGGGACGAATTCACCCCTCCACTTT.

This chain uses TRBV7-9 with TRBJ1-2; 10 nucleotides agree with TRBD1. CDR3 length equals 13 residues. Germline CDR1 SEHNR, CDR2 FQNEAQ (reference sequence). Trimming at V came to 5 bases and at J to 6 bases, leaving 3 bases not matched to a gene. In DNA form, the CDR3 reads TGTGCCAGCAGCACGGGGACAGGGGATGGCTACACCTTC. This gives the protein CASSTGTGDGYTF.